Listed below are T cell receptor beta chains from one sample, sequenced in a study of cytomegalovirus exposure and HLA in healthy donors. Profiling relied on immunoSEQ multiplex PCR, and the TCRdb table lists in-frame clones only, not all of them. This table holds 150,000 to 200,000 clones, roughly 88% found once. The sequenced material came from PBMCs. These receptors all come from a man younger than 35 in good health and CMV-seropositive. The CDR3 runs from the conserved cysteine through the conserved F or W. D genes are given only for firm matches. Size tells how often a clone was seen (once, few, many) or the class of an expanded clone, and some rows leave it out.

D,J,size,V,CDR3,DNA
TRBD2,TRBJ2-1,.,TRBV30,CAWDWGLAGGQFF,TGTGCCTGGGATTGGGGACTAGCGGGGGGGCAGTTCTTC
.,TRBJ2-5,.,TRBV11-2,CASNQPPSGETQYF,TGTGCCAGCAACCAACCCCCCAGCGGAGAGACCCAGTACTTC
.,TRBJ2-2,.,TRBV4-1,CASSQAWGRGAVGELFF,TGCGCCAGCAGCCAAGCCTGGGGACGGGGGGCGGTCGGGGAGCTGTTTTTT
.,TRBJ2-3,.,TRBV5-5,CASSGLGDTQYF,TGTGCCAGCAGCGGGCTGGGCGATACGCAGTATTTT
TRBD1,TRBJ1-1,many,TRBV2,CASSSNPGTAEAFF,TGTGCCAGCAGCTCAAACCCCGGGACAGCTGAAGCTTTCTTT
.,TRBJ2-5,once,TRBV21-1,CASSKALAGVQETQYF,TGTGCCAGCAGCAAAGCGCTTGCGGGCGTTCAAGAGACCCAGTACTTC
TRBD2,TRBJ2-1,once,TRBV2,CASSQAASGGYEQFF,TGTGCCAGCAGCCAAGCGGCTAGCGGGGGTTACGAGCAGTTCTTC
TRBD1,TRBJ1-1,few,TRBV19,CASSGRTGVKTEAFF,TGTGCCAGTAGTGGGAGGACAGGGGTAAAGACTGAAGCTTTCTTT
.,TRBJ1-5,.,TRBV30,CAWSGAGPDQPQHF,TGTGCCTGGAGTGGAGCAGGGCCCGATCAGCCCCAGCATTTT
TRBD2,TRBJ2-5,.,TRBV5-7,CASSSREDQETQYF,TGTGCCAGCAGCAGTCGGGAGGACCAAGAGACCCAGTACTTC
TRBD2,TRBJ2-1,.,TRBV2,CASSEASGGVNEQFF,TGTGCCAGCAGTGAAGCTAGCGGGGGGGTAAATGAGCAGTTCTTC
TRBD2,TRBJ2-5,once,TRBV11-2,CASSQYGGGETQYF,TGTGCCAGCAGCCAGTATGGCGGGGGAGAGACCCAGTACTTC
.,TRBJ2-7,.,TRBV9,CASSLDTTYEQYF,TGTGCCAGCAGTCTGGACACAACCTACGAGCAGTACTTC
TRBD1,TRBJ1-1,.,TRBV2,CASRRDRDTEAFF,TGTGCCAGCAGGAGGGACAGGGACACTGAAGCTTTCTTT
.,TRBJ1-5,few,TRBV4-1,CASSQDEAGKNQPQHF,TGCGCCAGCAGCCAAGATGAGGCAGGGAAAAATCAGCCCCAGCATTTT
TRBD1,TRBJ1-2,.,TRBV27,CASSSLQGGYGYTF,TGTGCCAGCAGTTCTCTACAGGGGGGCTATGGCTACACCTTC
.,TRBJ2-7,.,TRBV7-6,CASSSTTGTRSYEQYF,TGTGCCAGCAGCTCCACCACCGGGACTCGTTCCTACGAGCAGTACTTC
TRBD1,TRBJ2-5,.,TRBV15,CAIRGPQETQYF,TGTGCCATCAGGGGGCCCCAAGAGACCCAGTACTTC
.,TRBJ1-1,.,TRBV30,CAWGSWGETEAFF,TGTGCCTGGGGCTCCTGGGGGGAGACTGAAGCTTTCTTT
.,TRBJ1-3,once,TRBV5-6,CASSLVIGQPNTIYF,TGTGCCAGCAGCTTGGTAATAGGACAGCCGAACACCATATATTTT
.,TRBJ1-4,.,TRBV6-5,CASSYGRVGEKLFF,TGTGCCAGCAGTTACGGCAGGGTCGGAGAAAAACTGTTTTTT
TRBD1,TRBJ2-3,.,TRBV5-4,CASSHPRQGTDTQYF,TGTGCCAGCAGCCACCCTCGACAGGGTACAGATACGCAGTATTTT
TRBD1,TRBJ2-7,.,TRBV7-9,CASSLSGQAREQYF,TGTGCCAGCAGCTTATCGGGACAGGCACGCGAGCAGTACTTC
.,TRBJ2-7,.,TRBV2,CASSEFPGELGEQYF,TGTGCCAGCAGTGAATTCCCAGGCGAACTAGGCGAGCAGTACTTC
TRBD1,TRBJ1-6,.,TRBV5-6,CASSRVNRGHAYNSPLHF,TGTGCCAGCAGCAGGGTGAACAGGGGGCACGCCTATAATTCACCCCTCCACTTT
TRBD1,TRBJ2-5,.,TRBV27,CASSLTGFTTETQYF,TGTGCCAGCAGTTTGACAGGGTTTACTACGGAGACCCAGTACTTC
TRBD1,TRBJ2-1,.,TRBV4-3,CASSAYRGADNEQFF,TGCGCCAGCAGCGCATACAGGGGGGCAGACAATGAGCAGTTCTTC
.,TRBJ1-1,.,TRBV5-1,CASSLHQRGQNTEAFF,TGCGCCAGCAGCTTGCACCAGAGAGGACAGAACACTGAAGCTTTCTTT
TRBD2,TRBJ2-3,.,TRBV11-2,CASSPGGSDTQYF,TGTGCCAGCTCGCCGGGGGGATCAGATACGCAGTATTTT
TRBD1,TRBJ1-3,.,TRBV2,CAIPRGQGVSSGNTIYF,TGTGCCATACCCCGGGGACAGGGGGTATCTTCTGGAAACACCATATATTTT
TRBD2,TRBJ2-3,.,TRBV5-4,CASSRGLAGSTDTQYF,TGTGCCAGCAGCCGTGGACTAGCGGGGTCCACAGATACGCAATATTTT
TRBD2,TRBJ2-7,.,TRBV18,CASSPGVGGSYEQYF,TGTGCCAGCTCACCTGGGGTCGGGGGGTCCTACGAGCAGTACTTC
TRBD1,TRBJ2-7,.,TRBV2,CASRGTGMHYEQYF,TGTGCCAGCAGGGGGACAGGGATGCACTACGAGCAGTACTTC
TRBD2,TRBJ2-2,.,TRBV5-4,CASSPGLAGQRTGELFF,TGTGCCAGCAGCCCGGGACTAGCGGGACAGAGGACCGGGGAGCTGTTTTTT
.,TRBJ2-5,.,TRBV11-2,CASSSWRETQYF,TGTGCCAGCAGCAGTTGGAGGGAGACCCAGTACTTC
.,TRBJ2-2,.,TRBV6-1,CASSTTGNTGELFF,TGTGCCAGCAGTACGACAGGGAACACCGGGGAGCTGTTTTTT
.,TRBJ1-2,.,TRBV5-1,CASSLAQGFNYGYTF,TGCGCCAGCAGCTTGGCGCAGGGCTTTAACTATGGCTACACCTTC
.,TRBJ1-1,.,TRBV19,CATLDLELNTEAFF,TGTGCCACACTTGACTTGGAGCTGAACACTGAAGCTTTCTTT
.,TRBJ1-1,.,TRBV7-3,CASSLSAGVGDTEAFF,TGTGCCAGCAGCTTATCAGCAGGGGTGGGTGACACTGAAGCTTTCTTT
TRBD1,TRBJ1-1,.,TRBV7-9,CASSPGQGTEAFF,TGTGCCAGCAGCCCTGGACAGGGTACTGAAGCTTTCTTT
TRBD1,TRBJ2-7,few,TRBV10-2,CASGQGLTYEQYF,TGCGCCAGTGGACAGGGGTTAACCTACGAGCAGTACTTC
TRBD1,TRBJ2-7,.,TRBV2,CADMRLTGGHEQYF,TGTGCCGACATGAGATTGACAGGGGGCCACGAGCAGTACTTC
.,TRBJ1-6,.,TRBV30,CAWNGQLSSYNSPLHF,TGTGCCTGGAACGGACAACTAAGCTCCTATAATTCACCCCTCCACTTT
.,TRBJ1-1,.,TRBV6-5,CASSKYRVQEAFF,TGTGCCAGCAGCAAATACAGGGTTCAGGAAGCTTTCTTT
TRBD1,TRBJ2-7,.,TRBV30,CAWTRDRVLYEQYF,TGTGCCTGGACCCGGGACAGGGTGCTCTACGAGCAGTACTTC
.,TRBJ2-2,.,TRBV9,CASSVLPTSIVGYSGELFF,TGTGCCAGCAGCGTCCTCCCCACTAGTATTGTAGGGTACAGCGGGGAGCTGTTTTTT
TRBD1,TRBJ1-5,.,TRBV18,CASSPMGQENQPQHF,TGTGCCAGCTCACCGATGGGACAGGAAAATCAGCCCCAGCATTTT
.,TRBJ1-5,.,TRBV6-1,CASSEWHGQTSNQPQHF,TGTGCCAGCAGTGAATGGCACGGACAGACTAGCAATCAGCCCCAGCATTTT
.,TRBJ1-3,.,TRBV20-1,CSARARNTIYF,TGCAGTGCTAGAGCCAGAAACACCATATATTTT
TRBD1,TRBJ2-2,.,TRBV4-2,CASSQWTGGASGEPFF,TGTGCCAGCAGCCAGTGGACAGGGGGCGCTTCCGGGGAGCCGTTTTTT
.,TRBJ2-7,once,TRBV5-6,CASSLLRDTRDLTYEQYF,TGTGCCAGCAGCCTACTACGGGACACCCGCGACCTTACCTACGAGCAGTACTTC
.,TRBJ1-1,.,TRBV10-3,CAIRATNTEAFF,TGTGCCATCAGGGCCACGAACACTGAAGCTTTCTTT
TRBD2,TRBJ2-1,.,TRBV30,CAWSVRGFGRGSYNEQFF,TGTGCCTGGAGTGTTAGGGGATTCGGGCGGGGGTCTTACAATGAGCAGTTCTTC
.,TRBJ2-3,.,TRBV10-2,CASRETSTDTQYF,TGCGCCAGCAGAGAGACTAGCACAGATACGCAGTATTTT
TRBD1,TRBJ2-7,.,TRBV30,CAWSVQRTGGFTSEQYF,TGTGCCTGGAGTGTACAGAGGACAGGGGGCTTTACATCCGAGCAGTACTTC
TRBD1,TRBJ1-4,.,TRBV11-2,CASSLGQGANLNEKLFF,TGTGCCAGCAGCTTAGGACAGGGGGCCAACCTTAATGAAAAACTGTTTTTT
TRBD1,TRBJ1-1,.,TRBV27,CASSPRDRGLILNFEAFF,TGTGCCAGCAGTCCCCGGGACAGGGGGCTAATCCTGAACTTTGAAGCTTTCTTT
.,TRBJ2-1,.,TRBV6-5,CASSRRQVKYNEQFF,TGTGCCAGCAGCCGCCGACAGGTAAAGTACAATGAGCAGTTCTTC
TRBD2,TRBJ2-3,.,TRBV5-1,CASSSTSGVGGTDTQYF,TGCGCCAGCAGCTCGACTAGCGGGGTGGGGGGCACAGATACGCAGTATTTT
TRBD2,TRBJ2-7,.,TRBV11-1,CASCSGGAYEQYF,TGTGCCAGCTGCAGCGGGGGGGCCTACGAGCAGTACTTC